The clone carrying this T cell receptor beta chain was recorded many times. Its antigen is not identified. Coverage ceases 3 residues before the CDR3 finishes, and the germline J gene fills in the end. The data were taken from a study of T cell clonality in common variable immunodeficiency. Study results and caveats: TCRbeta clonality was increased in CVID versus healthy controls. Links between repertoire features and CVID complications were heterogeneity-limited. Compared with controls, CVID subjects had fewer shared TCRbeta clones.

Control and CVID samples contributed equal amounts of genomic DNA. Clones were sequenced by immunoSEQ multiplex PCR, and TCRdb holds only the in-frame ones, with some missing. Recorded here are about 40,000 clones, none singletons. CDR3 length equals 14 residues. Germline loops: CDR1 SEHNR, CDR2 FQNEAQ (reference sequence). Trimming stripped 3 bases from V and 4 bases from J, with 10 bases between. Sequencing input: peripheral blood mononuclear cells. This chain links TRBV7-9 with TRBJ1-5; no clear D. The source of this sequence is a person aged 18 to 69 in good health. This chain's CDR3 is CASSFVADNQPQHF. Partial CDR3 DNA: TGTGCCAGCAGCTTCGTGGCAGATAATCAGCCC.